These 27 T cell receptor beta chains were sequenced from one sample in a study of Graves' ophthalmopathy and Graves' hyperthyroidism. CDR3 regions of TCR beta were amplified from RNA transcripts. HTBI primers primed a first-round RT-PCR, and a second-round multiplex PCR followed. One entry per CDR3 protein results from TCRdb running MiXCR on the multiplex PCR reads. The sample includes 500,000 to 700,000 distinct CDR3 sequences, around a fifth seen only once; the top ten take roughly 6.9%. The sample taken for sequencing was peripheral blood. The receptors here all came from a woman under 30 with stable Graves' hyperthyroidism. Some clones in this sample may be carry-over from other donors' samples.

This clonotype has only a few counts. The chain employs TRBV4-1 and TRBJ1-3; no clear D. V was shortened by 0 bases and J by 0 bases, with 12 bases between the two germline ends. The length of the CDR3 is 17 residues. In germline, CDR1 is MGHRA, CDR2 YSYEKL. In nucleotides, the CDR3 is TGCGCCAGCAGCCAAGATGCCACCGAGAGCTCTGGAAACACCATATATTTT. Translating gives CASSQDATESSGNTIYF.

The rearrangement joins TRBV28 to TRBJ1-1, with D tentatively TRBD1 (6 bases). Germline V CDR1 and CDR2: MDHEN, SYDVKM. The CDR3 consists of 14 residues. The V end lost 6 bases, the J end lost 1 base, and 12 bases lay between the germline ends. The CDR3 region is CASSAHRANTEAFF. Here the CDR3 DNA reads TGTGCCAGCAGCGCGCACAGGGCGAACACTGAAGCTTTCTTT. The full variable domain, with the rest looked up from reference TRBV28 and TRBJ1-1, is DVKVTQSSRYLVKRTGEKVFLECVQDMDHENMFWYRQDPGLGLRLIYFSYDVKMKEKGDIPEGYSVSREKKERFSLILESASTNQTSMYLCASSAHRANTEAFFGQGTRLTVV.

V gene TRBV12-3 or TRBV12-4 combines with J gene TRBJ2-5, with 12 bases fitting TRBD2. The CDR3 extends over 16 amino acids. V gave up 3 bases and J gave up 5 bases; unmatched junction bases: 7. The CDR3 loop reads CASSFTSGGPGETQYF. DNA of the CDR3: TGTGCCAGCAGTTTCACTAGCGGGGGGCCTGGGGAGACCCAGTACTTC.

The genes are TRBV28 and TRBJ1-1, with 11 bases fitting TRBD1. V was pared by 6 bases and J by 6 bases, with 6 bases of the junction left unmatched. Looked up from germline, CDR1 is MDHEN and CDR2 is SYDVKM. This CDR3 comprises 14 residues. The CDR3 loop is CASRTGQGGAEAFF. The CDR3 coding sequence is TGTGCCAGCAGAACGGGACAGGGGGGCGCTGAAGCTTTCTTT.

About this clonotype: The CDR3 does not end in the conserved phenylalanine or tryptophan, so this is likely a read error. CDR3 amino acids: CASSKFGAQNTEAFY. CDR3 coding DNA: TGTGCCAGCAGTAAATTTGGAGCTCAGAACACTGAAGCTTTCTAT. The chain links TRBV6-1 to TRBJ1-1, with no clear D. Trimming removed 5 bases from V and 1 base from J, with 14 bases in between. The CDR3 has 15 residues. The germline V gene encodes CDR1 MNHNS and CDR2 SASEGT.

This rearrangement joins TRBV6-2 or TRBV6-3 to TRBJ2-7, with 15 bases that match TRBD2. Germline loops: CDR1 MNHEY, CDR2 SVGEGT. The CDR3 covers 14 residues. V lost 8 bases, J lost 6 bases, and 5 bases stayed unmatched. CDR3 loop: CASRTSGGASEQYF. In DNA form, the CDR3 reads TGTGCCAGCCGGACTAGCGGGGGGGCCTCCGAGCAGTACTTC.

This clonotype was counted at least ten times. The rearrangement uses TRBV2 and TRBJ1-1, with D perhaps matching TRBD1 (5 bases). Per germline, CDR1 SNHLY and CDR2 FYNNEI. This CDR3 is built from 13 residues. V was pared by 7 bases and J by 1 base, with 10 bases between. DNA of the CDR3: TGTGCCAGCATGAGGGGCGCGAACACTGAAGCTTTCTTT. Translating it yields CASMRGANTEAFF.

Here the CDR3 reads CASSEHSYRDRDFGYGYTF. In DNA, the CDR3 is TGTGCCAGCAGTGAACACAGCTACCGGGACAGGGACTTCGGCTATGGCTACACCTTC. V is TRBV6-1 and J is TRBJ1-2, with TRBD1 matching over 9 bases. The junction had 17 bases not matched to a gene; V was cut back by 2 bases and J by 4 bases. CDR3 length: 19 residues. Germline CDR1 reads MNHNS; CDR2 reads SASEGT.

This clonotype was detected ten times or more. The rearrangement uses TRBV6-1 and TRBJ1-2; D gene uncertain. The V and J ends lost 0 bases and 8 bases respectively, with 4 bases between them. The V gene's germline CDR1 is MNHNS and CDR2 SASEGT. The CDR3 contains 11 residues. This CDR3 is CASSEAGGYTF. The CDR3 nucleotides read TGTGCCAGCAGTGAAGCGGGAGGCTACACCTTC.

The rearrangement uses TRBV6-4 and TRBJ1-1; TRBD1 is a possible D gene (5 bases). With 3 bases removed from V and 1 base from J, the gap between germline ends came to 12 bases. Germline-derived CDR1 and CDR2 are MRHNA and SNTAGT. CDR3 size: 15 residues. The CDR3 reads CASSETWGTNTEAFF. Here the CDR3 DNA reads TGTGCCAGCAGTGAGACCTGGGGGACGAACACTGAAGCTTTCTTT.

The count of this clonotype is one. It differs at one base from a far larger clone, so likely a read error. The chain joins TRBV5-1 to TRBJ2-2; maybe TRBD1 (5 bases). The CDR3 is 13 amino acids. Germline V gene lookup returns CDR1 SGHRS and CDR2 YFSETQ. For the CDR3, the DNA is TGCGTCAGCAGCTTGGGGCGGACCGGGGAGCTGTTTTTT. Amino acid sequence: CVSSLGRTGELFF.

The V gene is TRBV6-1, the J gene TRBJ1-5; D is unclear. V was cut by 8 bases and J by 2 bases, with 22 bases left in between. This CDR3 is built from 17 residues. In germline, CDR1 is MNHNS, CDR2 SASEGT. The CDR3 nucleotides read TGTGCCAGCCTCCTAGACCTTAGAAATGAGGGCAATCAGCCCCAGCATTTT. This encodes CASLLDLRNEGNQPQHF.

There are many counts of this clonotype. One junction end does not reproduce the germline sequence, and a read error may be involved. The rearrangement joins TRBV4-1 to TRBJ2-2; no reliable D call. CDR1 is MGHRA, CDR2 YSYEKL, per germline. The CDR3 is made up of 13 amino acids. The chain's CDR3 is CASSQEGSGELFF. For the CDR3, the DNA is TGTGCCAGCAGCCAAGAAGGCTCCGGGGAGCTGTTTTTT.

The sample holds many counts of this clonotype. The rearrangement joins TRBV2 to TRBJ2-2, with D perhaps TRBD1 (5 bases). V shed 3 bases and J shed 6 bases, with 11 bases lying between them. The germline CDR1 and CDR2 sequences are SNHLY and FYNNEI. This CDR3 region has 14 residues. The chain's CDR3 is CASSEVRAPGELFF. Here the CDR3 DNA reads TGTGCCAGCAGTGAGGTCAGGGCCCCCGGGGAGCTGTTTTTT.

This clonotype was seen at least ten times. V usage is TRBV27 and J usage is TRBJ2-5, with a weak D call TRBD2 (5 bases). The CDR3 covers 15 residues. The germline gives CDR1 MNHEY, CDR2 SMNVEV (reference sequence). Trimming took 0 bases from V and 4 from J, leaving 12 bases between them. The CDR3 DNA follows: TGTGCCAGCAGTTTATCGGATGAGGGAAGAGAGACCCAGTACTTC. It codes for CASSLSDEGRETQYF.

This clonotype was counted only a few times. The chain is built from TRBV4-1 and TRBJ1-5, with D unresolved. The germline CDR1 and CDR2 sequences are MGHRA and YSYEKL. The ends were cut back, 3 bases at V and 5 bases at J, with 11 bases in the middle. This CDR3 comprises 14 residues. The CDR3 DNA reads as TGCGCCAGCAGCCATAGCGACGGAGATCAGCCCCAGCATTTT. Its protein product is CASSHSDGDQPQHF.

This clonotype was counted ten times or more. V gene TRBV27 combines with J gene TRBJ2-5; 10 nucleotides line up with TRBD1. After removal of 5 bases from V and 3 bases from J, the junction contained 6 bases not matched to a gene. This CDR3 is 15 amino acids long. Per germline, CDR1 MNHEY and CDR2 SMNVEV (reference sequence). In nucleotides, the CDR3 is TGTGCCAGCAGTGCGACAGGGGGCGCGGAAGAGACCCAGTACTTC. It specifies CASSATGGAEETQYF.

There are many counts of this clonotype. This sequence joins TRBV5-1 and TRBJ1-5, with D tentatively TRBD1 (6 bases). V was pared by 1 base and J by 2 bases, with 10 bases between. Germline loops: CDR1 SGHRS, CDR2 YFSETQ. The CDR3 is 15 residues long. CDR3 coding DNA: TGCGCCAGCAGCTTGTCAGGGGTTGGCAATCAGCCCCAGCATTTT. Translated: CASSLSGVGNQPQHF.

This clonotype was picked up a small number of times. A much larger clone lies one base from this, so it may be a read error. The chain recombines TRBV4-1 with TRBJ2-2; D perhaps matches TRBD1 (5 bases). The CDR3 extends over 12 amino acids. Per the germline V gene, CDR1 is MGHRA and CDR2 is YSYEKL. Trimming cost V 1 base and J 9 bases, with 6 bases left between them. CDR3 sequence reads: CASSQGGRELFF. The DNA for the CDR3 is TGCGCCAGCAGCCAAGGGGGCCGGGAGCTGTTTTTT.

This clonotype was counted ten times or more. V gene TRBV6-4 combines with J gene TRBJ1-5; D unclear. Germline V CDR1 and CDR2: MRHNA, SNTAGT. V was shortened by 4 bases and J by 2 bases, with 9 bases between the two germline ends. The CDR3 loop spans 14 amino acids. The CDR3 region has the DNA TGTGCCAGCAGTGTCATCTTGGGCAATCAGCCCCAGCATTTT. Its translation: CASSVILGNQPQHF.

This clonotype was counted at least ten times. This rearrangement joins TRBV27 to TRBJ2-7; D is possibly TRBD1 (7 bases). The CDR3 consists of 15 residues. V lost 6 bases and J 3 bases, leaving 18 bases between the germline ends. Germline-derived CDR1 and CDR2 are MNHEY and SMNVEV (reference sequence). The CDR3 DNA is TGTGCCAGCAGCTGGTCGGGACAGCGGGTCTACGAGCAGTACTTC. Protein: CASSWSGQRVYEQYF.

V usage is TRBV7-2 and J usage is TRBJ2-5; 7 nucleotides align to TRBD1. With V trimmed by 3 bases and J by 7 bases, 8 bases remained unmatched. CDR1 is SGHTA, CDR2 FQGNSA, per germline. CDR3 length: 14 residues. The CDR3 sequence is CASSFDRDDGTQYF. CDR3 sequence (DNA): TGTGCCAGCAGCTTCGACAGGGACGATGGGACCCAGTACTTC.

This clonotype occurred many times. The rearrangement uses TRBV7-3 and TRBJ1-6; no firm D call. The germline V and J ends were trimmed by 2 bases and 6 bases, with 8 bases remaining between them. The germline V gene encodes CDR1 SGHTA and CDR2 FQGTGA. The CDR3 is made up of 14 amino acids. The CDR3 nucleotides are TGTGCCAGCAGCTTAGGGGATGTTAATTCACCCCTCCACTTT. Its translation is CASSLGDVNSPLHF.

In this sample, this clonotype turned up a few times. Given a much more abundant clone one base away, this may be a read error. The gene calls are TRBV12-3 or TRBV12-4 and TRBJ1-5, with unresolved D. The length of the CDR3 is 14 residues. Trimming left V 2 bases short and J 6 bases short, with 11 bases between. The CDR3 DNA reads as TGTGCCAGCAGTTTATCCGGGGTTCGTCAGCCCCAGCATTTT. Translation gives CASSLSGVRQPQHF.

The CDR3: CASRRQGERGYTF. The CDR3 DNA sequence: TGTGCCAGCAGGAGACAGGGAGAGAGGGGCTACACCTTC. This rearrangement joins TRBV2 to TRBJ1-2; the match to TRBD1 covers 7 bases. Germline assignment: CDR1 SNHLY and CDR2 FYNNEI. V dropped 6 bases and J dropped 8; count of bases not matched to a gene: 9. The CDR3 totals 13 residues.

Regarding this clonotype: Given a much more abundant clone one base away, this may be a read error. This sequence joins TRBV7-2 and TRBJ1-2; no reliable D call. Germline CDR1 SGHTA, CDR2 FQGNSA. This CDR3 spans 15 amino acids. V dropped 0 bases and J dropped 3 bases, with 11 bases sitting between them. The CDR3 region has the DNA TGTGCCAGCAGCTTAGCGTCGGTCAGAGACTATGGCTACACCTTC. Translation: CASSLASVRDYGYTF.

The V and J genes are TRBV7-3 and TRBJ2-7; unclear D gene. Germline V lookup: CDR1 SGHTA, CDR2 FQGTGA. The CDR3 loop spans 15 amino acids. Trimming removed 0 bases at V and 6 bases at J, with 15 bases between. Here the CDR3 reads CASSLTSSGMGEQYF. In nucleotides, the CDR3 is TGTGCCAGCAGCTTAACGTCATCTGGGATGGGCGAGCAGTACTTC.